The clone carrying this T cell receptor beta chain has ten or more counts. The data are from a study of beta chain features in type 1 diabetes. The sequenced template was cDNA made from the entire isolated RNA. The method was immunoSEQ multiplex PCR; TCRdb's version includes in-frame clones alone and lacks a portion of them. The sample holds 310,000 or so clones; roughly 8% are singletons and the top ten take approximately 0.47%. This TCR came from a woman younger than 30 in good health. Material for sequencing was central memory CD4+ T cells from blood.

CDR3 sequence reads: CASSAQGIRLINEQFF. CDR3 DNA sequence: TGTGCCAGCAGTGCTCAGGGGATCCGTCTAATCAATGAGCAGTTCTTC. This rearrangement joins TRBV27 to TRBJ2-1; tentatively, D is TRBD1 (6 bases). The CDR3 consists of 16 residues. The V gene's germline CDR1 is MNHEY and CDR2 SMNVEV (reference sequence). V dropped 5 bases and J dropped 6 bases, with 20 bases sitting between them.